Following are 26 T cell receptor beta chains from one sample sequenced in a study of blood T cells in healthy people across ages. A second PCR, run for roughly 7 to 11 cycles, used a sample-barcoded 5' primer plus a J-beta primer mix. TCRdb ran MiXCR on the 5' RACE reads and lists one entry per CDR3 protein. The sample consists of about 780,000 distinct CDR3 sequences, roughly 46% of them appearing once. Sequencing was performed on blood. Receptors originate from a man older than 75 in good health.

The chain combines TRBV29-1 with TRBJ1-1, with 7 bases that match TRBD1. J gave up 6 bases and V 5 bases, and 6 bases lay outside the gene matches. Germline assignment: CDR1 SQVTM and CDR2 ANQGSEA. The CDR3 consists of 12 residues. The CDR3 region is CSVTQGRAEAFF. The CDR3 DNA reads TGCAGCGTTACACAGGGGCGGGCTGAAGCTTTCTTT.

This clonotype was seen only a few times. The rearrangement links TRBV11-3 to TRBJ2-1; D tentatively fits TRBD1 or TRBD2 (5 bases each). Germline CDR1 SGHNT, CDR2 YENEEA. This CDR3 has 18 amino acids. Trimming shortened V by 1 base and J by 4 bases, and 20 bases separated the two germline ends. CDR3 DNA sequence: TGTGCCAGCAGCTTAGGTTGGCAGGACCGAGGGGATTACAATGAGCAGTTCTTC. This gives the protein CASSLGWQDRGDYNEQFF. The complete variable domain, with remaining parts taken from reference TRBV11-3 and TRBJ2-1, reads EAGVVQSPRYKIIEKKQPVAFWCNPISGHNTLYWYLQNLGQGPELLIRYENEEAVDDSQLPKDRFSAERLKGVDSTLKIQPAELGDSAVYLCASSLGWQDRGDYNEQFFGPGTRLTVL.

The chain's CDR3 is CASSFRTGSDTQYF. DNA of the CDR3: TGTGCCAGCAGTTTCCGTACAGGGTCAGATACGCAGTATTTT. This rearrangement joins TRBV27 to TRBJ2-3, with D possibly matching TRBD1 (6 bases). CDR3 length: 14 amino acids. CDR1 MNHEY and CDR2 SMNVEV come from the germline V gene (reference sequence). V was trimmed by 3 bases and J by 4 bases, leaving 11 bases between them.

The sample holds many counts of this clonotype. The V and J genes are TRBV7-6 and TRBJ2-5; 7 positions agree with TRBD2. Looked up from germline, CDR1 is SGHVS and CDR2 is FNYEAQ. This CDR3 has 15 residues. V shed 3 bases and J 1 base; nucleotides not matched to a gene: 5. CDR3 bases: TGTGCCAGCAGCTTGAACCTAGCGGCCCAAGAGACCCAGTACTTC. This gives the protein CASSLNLAAQETQYF.

The chain joins TRBV12-3 or TRBV12-4 to TRBJ1-1; D is perhaps TRBD1 (6 bases). The CDR3 totals 16 residues. V was clipped by 1 base and J by 4 bases, with 16 bases between them. CDR3 loop: CASSLDTGTYGTEAFF. CDR3 bases: TGTGCCAGCAGTTTAGATACCGGGACATACGGCACTGAAGCTTTCTTT.

This clonotype occurred many times. The rearrangement joins TRBV10-3 to TRBJ2-3, with D possibly TRBD2 on 5 matching bases. Germline-derived CDR1 and CDR2 are ENHRY and SYGVKD. Trimming removed 8 bases at V and 6 bases at J, with 15 bases between. CDR3 length: 13 amino acids. The DNA for the CDR3 is TGTGCCATCGGACTGAAACAAATGGATACGCAGTATTTT. The encoded protein is CAIGLKQMDTQYF.

The chain joins TRBV20-1 to TRBJ1-5; no definite D call. Germline V gives CDR1 DFQATT, CDR2 SNEGSKA (reference sequence). This CDR3 contains 11 residues. Trimming left V 2 bases short and J 5 bases short, with 4 bases between. Written as DNA, the CDR3 is TGCAGTGCTAGACAGGATCAGCCCCAGCATTTT. Protein sequence: CSARQDQPQHF.

In regard to this clonotype: The junction and the germline gene differ at one end; a read error may be behind it. V usage is TRBV18 and J usage is TRBJ2-7; TRBD1 might be the D (6 bases). Germline V gene data show CDR1 as KGHSH and CDR2 as LQKENI. This CDR3 contains 13 residues. The CDR3 region has the DNA TGTGCCAGCTCCCTCGACTTGGACAGCAGCAGGGGCTTC. This codes for CASSLDLDSSRGF.

This clonotype was counted a few times. This rearrangement joins TRBV29-1 to TRBJ1-4, with 9 bases that match TRBD1. Germline V gene sequence: CDR1 SQVTM, CDR2 ANQGSEA. The length of the CDR3 is 14 residues. Germline trimming cut 3 bases from V and 4 bases from J; bases unmatched to any gene: 3. The CDR3 protein is CSVDQGQGNEKLFF. The CDR3 nucleotides are TGCAGCGTTGATCAGGGACAGGGTAATGAAAAACTGTTTTTT.

The rearrangement joins TRBV20-1 to TRBJ2-7; D call uncertain. The V and J ends lost 6 bases and 3 bases respectively, with 9 bases between them. Germline CDR1 DFQATT, CDR2 SNEGSKA (reference sequence). The CDR3 runs to 11 residues. The CDR3 sequence: CSATSFYEQYF. In DNA form, the CDR3 reads TGCAGTGCGACCTCATTCTACGAGCAGTACTTC.

This clonotype was seen only a few times. The chain is built from TRBV4-3 and TRBJ2-7; tentatively, D is TRBD1 (5 bases). V was pared by 3 bases and J by 2 bases, with 8 bases between. Looked up from germline, CDR1 is LGHNA and CDR2 is YSLEER. The CDR3 is made up of 13 amino acids. CDR3 nucleotide sequence: TGCGCCAGCAGCCAGCAGGGAACCTACGAGCAGTACTTC. It codes for CASSQQGTYEQYF.

This rearrangement joins TRBV20-1 to TRBJ1-6, with unresolved D. With 1 base removed from V and 8 bases from J, the gap between germline ends came to 9 bases. Germline V lookup: CDR1 DFQATT, CDR2 SNEGSKA (reference sequence). This CDR3 has 13 residues. The CDR3 spells CSARVPLDSPLHF. In DNA form, the CDR3 reads TGCAGTGCTAGAGTCCCGTTGGATTCACCCCTCCACTTT.

This clonotype came up a few times. The chain combines TRBV7-8 with TRBJ2-1; 10 nucleotides line up with TRBD2. The V gene end was trimmed by 3 bases and the J gene end by 7 bases; junction bases not matched to a gene: 9. Germline V gene sequence: CDR1 SGHVS, CDR2 FQNEAQ. The CDR3 loop spans 16 amino acids. Here the CDR3 reads CASSFEAGGPWNEQFF. CDR3 bases: TGTGCCAGCAGCTTTGAAGCGGGAGGGCCGTGGAATGAGCAGTTCTTC.

This clonotype was seen just once. The chain uses TRBV10-3 and TRBJ1-1; D is undetermined. V lost 4 bases and J lost 0, with 15 bases in between. Germline CDR1 is ENHRY and CDR2 is SYGVKD. CDR3 length: 16 amino acids. This CDR3 is CAISATGVSMNTEAFF. The CDR3, as DNA: TGTGCCATCAGTGCCACGGGCGTTAGCATGAACACTGAAGCTTTCTTT.

This clonotype was seen a single time. The V gene is TRBV12-3 or TRBV12-4, the J gene TRBJ2-7; 7 bases are shared with TRBD1. Trimming took 4 bases from V and 3 from J; bases not matched to a gene: 9. The CDR3 length is 15 residues. The CDR3 is CASSSRDRNLYEQYF. Written as DNA, the CDR3 is TGTGCCAGCAGTTCACGGGACAGAAATCTCTACGAGCAGTACTTC.

This chain links TRBV25-1 with TRBJ1-1; no firm D call. The V and J ends lost 4 bases and 7 bases respectively, with 16 bases between them. Germline V gives CDR1 MGHDK, CDR2 SYGVNS. This CDR3 has 14 amino acids. The CDR3 DNA sequence: TGTGCCAGCAGTGCGGCTCAGACGGGGAGTGAAGCTTTCTTT. Protein product: CASSAAQTGSEAFF.

The chain links TRBV6-5 to TRBJ1-2; possible D gene TRBD1, 6 bases. Germline V gene lookup returns CDR1 MNHEY and CDR2 SVGAGI. This CDR3 region has 13 residues. V shed 4 bases and J shed 7 bases, with 13 bases lying between them. CDR3 region: CASSLQAGAGYTF. CDR3 DNA: TGTGCCAGCAGTTTACAGGCAGGGGCTGGCTACACCTTC.

This clonotype was counted ten times or more. This may be a read error: a much more frequent sequence differs by one nucleotide. The chain couples TRBV25-1 to TRBJ2-5; tentatively, D is TRBD2 (7 bases). The V gene's germline CDR1 is MGHDK and CDR2 SYGVNS. Trimming cost V 4 bases and J 11 bases, with 14 bases left between them. The CDR3 has 12 amino acids. The chain's CDR3 is CASSGGGNEQYF. The CDR3 nucleotides read TGTGCCAGCAGTGGCGGGGGCAATGAGCAGTACTTC.

The chain carries TRBV28 and TRBJ2-1; 8 bases map to TRBD2. The CDR3 contains 16 residues. Germline V CDR1 and CDR2: MDHEN, SYDVKM. V dropped 3 bases and J dropped 7; count of bases not matched to a gene: 11. The chain's CDR3 is CASSFSRGGAGNEQFF. The CDR3 DNA is TGTGCCAGCAGTTTCTCACGGGGGGGCGCAGGGAATGAGCAGTTCTTC. Drawing the rest from reference TRBV28 and TRBJ2-1, the complete variable domain is DVKVTQSSRYLVKRTGEKVFLECVQDMDHENMFWYRQDPGLGLRLIYFSYDVKMKEKGDIPEGYSVSREKKERFSLILESASTNQTSMYLCASSFSRGGAGNEQFFGPGTRLTVL.

Many counts were recorded for this clonotype. The rearrangement joins TRBV19 to TRBJ2-5; D gene unclear. The CDR3 is made up of 13 amino acids. V was clipped by 4 bases and J by 1 base, with 7 bases between them. Germline values: CDR1 LNHDA, CDR2 SQIVND (reference sequence). For the CDR3, the DNA is TGTGCCAGTAGTACCGGGTCCCAAGAGACCCAGTACTTC. It is translated as CASSTGSQETQYF.

The table lists this clonotype with many counts. This chain connects TRBV29-1 to TRBJ2-2; 9 bases map to TRBD1. V gave up 5 bases and J gave up 2 bases; unmatched junction bases: 6. The CDR3 length is 15 residues. Germline values: CDR1 SQVTM, CDR2 ANQGSEA. CDR3 loop: CSVSGQGYNTGELFF. In nucleotides, the CDR3 is TGCAGCGTTTCGGGACAGGGATATAACACCGGGGAGCTGTTTTTT.

A note on this clonotype: One junction end does not reproduce the germline sequence, and a read error may be involved. The chain carries TRBV12-3 or TRBV12-4 and TRBJ1-4; no clear D. CDR3 length: 14 residues. The CDR3 loop is CAGRTGATNEKLFF. In DNA form, the CDR3 reads TGTGCCGGCAGAACGGGAGCAACTAATGAAAAACTGTTTTTT.

In regard to this clonotype: At one boundary the junction diverges from the germline segment, which might be a read error. The chain carries TRBV3-1 and TRBJ2-1; D possibly corresponds to TRBD2 (5 bases). This CDR3 region has 16 residues. Germline CDR1 reads LGHDT; CDR2 reads YNNKEL (reference sequence). In DNA, the CDR3 is TGTGCCAGCGGCCAACATACTAGTGTATCCTACAATGAGCAGTTCTTC. Protein: CASGQHTSVSYNEQFF.

The rearrangement uses TRBV20-1 and TRBJ1-2, with 10 bases identical to TRBD1. The V and J ends lost 4 bases and 4 bases, in that order; junction bases with no gene match: 3. The germline V gene encodes CDR1 DFQATT and CDR2 SNEGSKA (reference sequence). The CDR3 runs 13 residues. This chain's CDR3 is CSATTGGSYGYTF. In nucleotides, the CDR3 is TGCAGTGCTACGACAGGGGGCAGCTATGGCTACACCTTC.

V and J are TRBV19 and TRBJ2-5; D gene uncertain. Trimming stripped 1 base from V and 1 base from J, with 7 bases between. CDR3 length equals 14 residues. The germline V gene has CDR1 LNHDA and CDR2 SQIVND (reference sequence). The CDR3 sequence is CASSIAPSQETQYF. The CDR3 nucleotides are TGTGCCAGTAGTATAGCCCCCAGCCAAGAGACCCAGTACTTC.

V usage is TRBV12-3 or TRBV12-4 and J usage is TRBJ1-1; D ambiguous. There are 11 residues in the CDR3. Trimming left V 1 base short and J 11 bases short, with 8 bases between. CDR3 residues: CASSLEGAAFF. For the CDR3, the DNA is TGTGCCAGCAGTTTAGAGGGAGCTGCTTTCTTT.